This TCR beta chain was documented in a study of T cell repertoires in cytomegalovirus infection. Across the whole study: CMV epitopes, recently identified HLA-C-restricted and well-studied HLA-B-restricted, were used. Carrying CMV and the relevant HLA type showed in public TCR beta signatures.

This clonotype was recorded many times. Its target is unknown. With V trimmed by 10 bases and J by 0 bases, 8 bases remained unmatched. The CDR3 totals 14 residues. Germline lookup yields CDR1 MNHEY and CDR2 SVGAGI. From the reads, TCRdb called clonotypes with MiXCR, one entry per CDR3 protein. The data contain roughly 800,000 distinct CDR3 sequences, 25% to 35% of them singletons. The clonotype was recovered from a human donor in good health (CMV status not recorded). Some clones in this sample may be carry-over from other donors' samples. The sequencing here drew on cultured CD8+ T cells from PBMCs, taken from culture after CMV antigen stimulation. This chain connects TRBV6-5 to TRBJ1-1; 7 bases fit TRBD1. CDR3 in amino acids: CATLRQGLNTEAFF. CDR3 in DNA: TGTGCCACCCTTCGACAGGGATTGAACACTGAAGCTTTCTTT.